This record concerns one T cell receptor (beta chain) sequence. The data were taken from a study of Ad26.COV2.S vaccination and SARS-CoV-2 variants. Treatment indicated: over 15 received Ad26.COV2.S at low or high dose, single or two shots; roughly 5 received placebo; per-sample allocation not given. Repertoires come from day 63 after the first vaccine or placebo injection. Within Boston, the person who donated was an adult of 18-55 years. The method was immunoSEQ multiplex PCR; TCRdb's version includes in-frame clones alone and lacks a portion of them. The sample has a few hundred thousand clones; approximately 90% are singletons. The CDR3 is made up of 13 amino acids. Germline CDR1 is LGHNA and CDR2 is YNFKEQ. Trimming removed 3 bases from V and 4 bases from J, with 9 bases in between.

Sample: peripheral blood, taken in a trial of Ad26.COV2.S vaccine versus placebo. The rearrangement joins TRBV4-2 to TRBJ1-2; no clear D gene. The sequence came from a person between 18 and 59 years old who received the Ad26.COV2.S COVID-19 vaccine or a placebo. The CDR3 region is CASSHKGVYGYTF. The CDR3 coding sequence is TGTGCCAGCAGCCACAAAGGAGTCTATGGCTACACCTTC.